Listed below are T cell receptor beta chains from one sample, sequenced in a study of T cells after somatic rescue of genetic block. Clones were sequenced by immunoSEQ multiplex PCR, and TCRdb holds only the in-frame ones, with some missing. The sample has more than 70,000 clones; about 87% are singletons. The material sequenced was peripheral blood mononuclear cells (PBMCs). Receptors were obtained from a woman between 18 and 29 years old. The CDR3 runs from the conserved cysteine through the conserved F or W. The D gene is left open where the match is weak. Clone sizes are given selectively: once, few, many, or a class where the clone is expanded.

cdr3_nt cdr3_aa d_call clone_size j_call v_call
TGTGCCAGCAGTTTACCCGGGGACGGTTCCTACGAGCAGTACTTC CASSLPGDGSYEQYF - once TRBJ2-7 TRBV28
TGTGCCAGCAGTTTGGGCGGATCTAACTATGGCTACACCTTC CASSLGGSNYGYTF - - TRBJ1-2 TRBV28
TGCAGCGTTGCGGGACAGGGGACGAACACTGAAGCTTTCTTT CSVAGQGTNTEAFF TRBD1 - TRBJ1-1 TRBV29-1
TGTGCCAGCAGTGAAAGCGCCTATGGCTACACCTTC CASSESAYGYTF - few TRBJ1-2 TRBV2
TGTGCCAGCAGCGTGGCGGGAGACTCCTACAATGAGCAGTTCTTC CASSVAGDSYNEQFF TRBD2 - TRBJ2-1 TRBV9
TGTGCCAGCAGCAGGACAGGGTTCGAGCAGTACTTC CASSRTGFEQYF TRBD1 - TRBJ2-7 TRBV28
TGTGCCAGCTCACCACGGGGACAGGGGAGCAACACCGGGGAGCTGTTTTTT CASSPRGQGSNTGELFF TRBD1 - TRBJ2-2 TRBV18
TGTGCCAGCAGTTTACAGTTCTATGGCTACACCTTC CASSLQFYGYTF - - TRBJ1-2 TRBV28
TGTGCCAGCAGTGCTGAGACCGTGAGAGGTGGCAATCAGCCCCAGCATTTT CASSAETVRGGNQPQHF - few TRBJ1-5 TRBV2
TGTGCCAGCAGCCCGGACCGGGCTTCGGGCTATGGCTACACCTTC CASSPDRASGYGYTF - - TRBJ1-2 TRBV9
TGTGCCAGCAGATACCGGGGCCTTAGCAATCAGCCCCAGCATTTT CASRYRGLSNQPQHF - - TRBJ1-5 TRBV28
TGTGCCAGCAGCCCCGGACAGGGTAGAAACACCATATATTTT CASSPGQGRNTIYF TRBD1 once TRBJ1-3 TRBV7-2
TGTGCCAGCAGTGAGGGTCCCGGGACAGGCCCGTTCGAGCAGTACTTC CASSEGPGTGPFEQYF TRBD1 - TRBJ2-7 TRBV6-4
TGTGCCAGCAGTGATCCAGGGCGGAGGGGAAACTATGGCTACACCTTC CASSDPGRRGNYGYTF - - TRBJ1-2 TRBV6-1
TGTGCCAGCGGTGGTGGGTTGAGCACTGAAGCTTTCTTT CASGGGLSTEAFF - few TRBJ1-1 TRBV28
TGCGCCAGCAGCCGAGGGGCTGACTCTGGAAACACCATATATTTT CASSRGADSGNTIYF - - TRBJ1-3 TRBV4-1
TGTGCCAGCAGCCATAACCTGGACAGGGGCTACACCGGGGAGCTGTTTTTT CASSHNLDRGYTGELFF TRBD1 - TRBJ2-2 TRBV2
TGTGCCAGCAGTTCTGGACTAGCGGGAGGGCGGGATGAGCAGTTCTTC CASSSGLAGGRDEQFF TRBD2 - TRBJ2-1 TRBV7-9
TGTGCCAGCAGCAATCTAGGGGCTTACGAGCAGTACTTC CASSNLGAYEQYF - once TRBJ2-7 TRBV7-6
TGTGCCAGCAGCCTACAGACCAGGGGTGAGCAGTTCTTC CASSLQTRGEQFF - once TRBJ2-1 TRBV6-6
TGTGCCAGCAGTTACTCGGGGGAGGAAGCTTTCTTT CASSYSGEEAFF - few TRBJ1-1 TRBV6-5
TGTGCCAGCCAAACACCCACTGACAGGGTGGATGGCTACACCTTC CASQTPTDRVDGYTF TRBD1 - TRBJ1-2 TRBV28
TGTGCCAGCAGCCACCCCGGGTGGTACAGCCCGAACACTGAAGCTTTCTTT CASSHPGWYSPNTEAFF - - TRBJ1-1 TRBV14
TGCAGCGTTGAGGGACTAGCGGGCACCGGGGAGCTGTTTTTT CSVEGLAGTGELFF TRBD2 - TRBJ2-2 TRBV29-1
TGTGCCAGCAGCTTAGCGCAATATGGGTACGAGCAGTACTTC CASSLAQYGYEQYF - - TRBJ2-7 TRBV7-9
TGTGCCAGCAGTTTGGTTCCCCCCAATGGCTACACCTTC CASSLVPPNGYTF - - TRBJ1-2 TRBV27
TGTGCCAGCAGTTACACTATCACAGATACGCAGTATTTT CASSYTITDTQYF - - TRBJ2-3 TRBV6-5
TGTGCCAGTAGTAAGGTGACTAATCAGCCCCAGCATTTT CASSKVTNQPQHF - - TRBJ1-5 TRBV19
TGTGCCAGCAGGCCAGGACTAGCGGGACCACCCATGCAGTTCTTC CASRPGLAGPPMQFF TRBD2 - TRBJ2-1 TRBV27
TGTGCCAGCAGCTTAGCGCCGGGACCAGGTGCTGAGCAGTTCTTC CASSLAPGPGAEQFF - once TRBJ2-1 TRBV7-8
TGTGCCAGCAGCTTCGGGCCGGCTCAGCCCCAGCATTTT CASSFGPAQPQHF - - TRBJ1-5 TRBV13
TGTGCCATCAGTGGGGGGGGGCAGGGCGGTCAGCCCCAGCATTTT CAISGGGQGGQPQHF - - TRBJ1-5 TRBV10-3
TGTGCCAGCAGCTGGTCCGGGACAGCAACAGATACGCAGTATTTT CASSWSGTATDTQYF TRBD1 - TRBJ2-3 TRBV7-8
TGTGCCATCAGCGCGGCCCCTTCCTACGAGCAGTACTTC CAISAAPSYEQYF - - TRBJ2-7 TRBV10-3
TGTGCCAGCAGCTTAGAGGGGGGGCTCGCTAATGAAAAACTGTTTTTT CASSLEGGLANEKLFF - - TRBJ1-4 TRBV7-9
TGTGCCAGCAGTTTTGTAGGGACTGGTGAAAAACTGTTTTTT CASSFVGTGEKLFF - - TRBJ1-4 TRBV27
TGTGCCAGCAGCTTAAGGGGAGTTAACTCCTACAATGAGCAGTTCTTC CASSLRGVNSYNEQFF - - TRBJ2-1 TRBV11-3
TGTGCCAGCGGCTGGGGGGCGAGAGATGAAAAACTGTTTTTT CASGWGARDEKLFF - - TRBJ1-4 TRBV27
TGTGCCAGCAGTTTAGGTGGGAGTGTTACAGATACGCAGTATTTT CASSLGGSVTDTQYF - - TRBJ2-3 TRBV28
TGTGCCAGCAGTGACTCGGCGGGAGAGGCAGATACGCAGTATTTT CASSDSAGEADTQYF TRBD2 - TRBJ2-3 TRBV6-4
TGTGCCAGCAGCCCCCTTCGAGGGTTTCCCGAAACTAGCACAGATACGCAGTATTTT CASSPLRGFPETSTDTQYF - - TRBJ2-3 TRBV11-2
TGTGCCAGCAGCTGGGTGACAGGCCGCCAAGACTATGGCTACACCTTC CASSWVTGRQDYGYTF - - TRBJ1-2 TRBV5-6
TGTGCCAGCACCCGCTGGGGACTAGCGGGGGGGGATGAGCAGTTCTTC CASTRWGLAGGDEQFF TRBD2 - TRBJ2-1 TRBV4-2
TGTGCCAGCAGCTTTCTTGGTGGAGCTAATGAAAAACTGTTTTTT CASSFLGGANEKLFF - - TRBJ1-4 TRBV7-8
TGTGCCAGCAGCCCCGGGGGGAATGAGCAGTTCTTC CASSPGGNEQFF TRBD2 - TRBJ2-1 TRBV5-6
TGTGCCAGCAGTCATCCGGGACAGCGAAACTCCTACGAGCAGTACTTC CASSHPGQRNSYEQYF TRBD1 - TRBJ2-7 TRBV6-6
TGTGCCAGCAGCCTTACCCAGGCTGGGGAGCTGTTTTTT CASSLTQAGELFF - - TRBJ2-2 TRBV2
TGCGCCAGCAGCTTGGCCAAACCTGGGTCTAATGAAAAACTGTTTTTT CASSLAKPGSNEKLFF - - TRBJ1-4 TRBV5-1
TGCAGCGCCCCCGGGACAGGAGGGAACACTGAAGCTTTCTTT CSAPGTGGNTEAFF TRBD1 - TRBJ1-1 TRBV29-1
TGTGCCAGCCGGGGACTGACGAACACTGAAGCTTTCTTT CASRGLTNTEAFF - - TRBJ1-1 TRBV6-5
TGTGCCAGCAGCTTAGATTCCCGGGAGGGGGAAGAGACCCAGTACTTC CASSLDSREGEETQYF TRBD2 - TRBJ2-5 TRBV13
TGTGCCAGCTCCCGCACCGGGGCTAGCGGGACCGACGAGCAGTTCTTC CASSRTGASGTDEQFF TRBD2 once TRBJ2-1 TRBV18
TGTGCCAGCAGCCACTTAGGATTGCATGAGCAGTTCTTC CASSHLGLHEQFF - - TRBJ2-1 TRBV14
TGTGCCAGCAGTCGCGGACAGGGAGGGGAAAAACTGTTTTTT CASSRGQGGEKLFF TRBD1 - TRBJ1-4 TRBV2